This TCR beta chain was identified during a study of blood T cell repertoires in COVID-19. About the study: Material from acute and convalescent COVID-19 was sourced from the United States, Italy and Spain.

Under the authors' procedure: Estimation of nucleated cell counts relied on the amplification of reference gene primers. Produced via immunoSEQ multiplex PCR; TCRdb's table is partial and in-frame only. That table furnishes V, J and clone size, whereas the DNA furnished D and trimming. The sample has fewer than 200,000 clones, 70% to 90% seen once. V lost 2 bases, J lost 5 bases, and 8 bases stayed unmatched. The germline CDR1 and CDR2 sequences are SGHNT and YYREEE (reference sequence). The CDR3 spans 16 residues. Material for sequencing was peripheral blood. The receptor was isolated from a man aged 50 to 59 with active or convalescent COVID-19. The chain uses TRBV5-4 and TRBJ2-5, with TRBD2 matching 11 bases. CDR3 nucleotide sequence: TGTGCCAGCAGCTTACCACTAGCGGGAGTACGGGAGACCCAGTACTTC. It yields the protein CASSLPLAGVRETQYF.